This T cell receptor beta chain was found in a study of blood T cell repertoires in COVID-19. Whole-study context: Italy, Spain and the United States were the sources of the convalescent and acute COVID-19 samples. Sources were T cells, B-cell-depleted T cells, or PBMCs; the material itself was cDNA or gDNA.

Produced via immunoSEQ multiplex PCR; TCRdb's table is partial and in-frame only. The sample lists approximately 130,000 clones, roughly 79% occurring once. The source is a human donor in a cohort sampled during active COVID-19. The sample taken for sequencing was peripheral blood.

This CDR3 reads CASKGLYGTEAFF. CDR3 DNA: TGTGCCAGCAAGGGACTTTACGGCACTGAAGCTTTCTTT. The rearrangement uses TRBV12-3 or TRBV12-4 and TRBJ1-1; possible D gene TRBD1, 5 bases. The CDR3 is 13 amino acids. Trimming shortened V by 7 bases and J by 4 bases, and 13 bases separated the two germline ends.